This TCR beta chain was recovered during a study of T-cell reconstitution after alpha-beta-depleted transplantation in children. Study-wide results and limits: Newly produced T cells mostly accounted for T-cell counts and diversity one year post-transplant.

This clonotype was observed a handful of times. As yet, its antigen is unknown. There are 14 residues in the CDR3. Germline V CDR1 and CDR2: LNHNV, YYDKDF (reference sequence). Trimming removed 1 base from V and 0 bases from J, with 7 bases in between. The TCRbeta library was prepared with unique molecular identifiers. TCRdb re-called the PCR reads through MiXCR, storing one row per CDR3 protein. The table records about 980,000 distinct CDR3 sequences, 25% to 30% of them present only once. The sequence was collected from a boy less than two years old who had a stem cell transplant for SCID, so the T cells may come from the graft donor. The chain recombines TRBV15 with TRBJ2-7, with D hard to call. The input for sequencing was PBMCs, mostly from graft donor cells, taken 360 days after TCRalphabeta/CD19-depleted stem cell transplant. The CDR3 DNA follows: TGTGCCACCAGCAGAGTACGGTCCTCCTACGAGCAGTACTTC. Translation gives CATSRVRSSYEQYF. The full variable domain, rest sourced from reference TRBV15 and TRBJ2-7, is DAMVIQNPRYQVTQFGKPVTLSCSQTLNHNVMYWYQQKSSQAPKLLFHYYDKDFNNEADTPDNFQSRRPNTSFCFLDIRSPGLGDTAMYLCATSRVRSSYEQYFGPGTRLTVT.